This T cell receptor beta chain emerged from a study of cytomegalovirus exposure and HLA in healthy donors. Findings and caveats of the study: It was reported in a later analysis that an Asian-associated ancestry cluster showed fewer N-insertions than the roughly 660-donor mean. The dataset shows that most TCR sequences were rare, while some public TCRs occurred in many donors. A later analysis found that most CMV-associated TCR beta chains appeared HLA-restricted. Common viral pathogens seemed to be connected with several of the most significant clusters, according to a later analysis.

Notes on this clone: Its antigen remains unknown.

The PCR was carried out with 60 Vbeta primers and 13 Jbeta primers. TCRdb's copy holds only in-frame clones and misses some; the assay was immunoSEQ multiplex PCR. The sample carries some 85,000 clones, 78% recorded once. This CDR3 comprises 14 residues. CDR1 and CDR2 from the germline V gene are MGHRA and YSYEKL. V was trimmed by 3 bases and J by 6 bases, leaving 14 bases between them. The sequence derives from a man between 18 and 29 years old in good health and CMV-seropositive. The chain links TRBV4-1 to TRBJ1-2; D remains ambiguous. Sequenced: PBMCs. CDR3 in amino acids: CASSQIRRSDGYTF. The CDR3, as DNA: TGCGCCAGCAGCCAGATCAGGAGGTCTGATGGCTACACCTTC.